The 3 T cell receptor beta chains below all came from one sample that was sequenced in a study of beta chain features in type 1 diabetes. TCRB transcripts that were expressed got sequenced, as all of the isolated RNA had been reverse transcribed. Sequenced by immunoSEQ multiplex PCR; TCRdb stores in-frame clones only, minus some. This table holds under 300,000 clones, less than 35% found once. Sequenced input: central memory CD4+ T cells from blood. These receptors were taken from a man younger than 45 in good health.

The V gene is TRBV30, the J gene TRBJ2-1, with unresolved D. V lost 2 bases and J lost 6, with 11 bases in between. CDR1 is GTSNPN, CDR2 SVGIG, per germline (reference sequence). The CDR3 sequence is 13 residues long. In DNA form, the CDR3 reads TGTGCCTGGAGTTCAAAAGTCCTCAATGAGCAGTTCTTC. Protein sequence: CAWSSKVLNEQFF.

This clone was counted a few times. A far larger clone differs by one base, so this is likely a read error. The same CDR3 also results from other DNA sequences found in this sample. V and J are TRBV7-2 and TRBJ2-7; D not resolved. The germline gives CDR1 SGHTA, CDR2 FQGNSA. V dropped 5 bases and J dropped 0 bases, with 17 bases sitting between them. CDR3 length: 16 residues. In nucleotides, the CDR3 is TGTGCCAGCAGCCCTTGGGGTGGGCCCAGCTCCTACGAGCAGTACTTC. Protein sequence: CASSPWGGPSSYEQYF.

J is TRBJ2-5 and V is TRBV30; D uncertain. From germline, CDR1 is GTSNPN and CDR2 SVGIG (reference sequence). V gave up 2 bases and J gave up 1 base, with 2 bases separating them. The CDR3 is made up of 11 amino acids. CDR3 DNA: TGTGCCTGGAGTACCCAAGAGACCCAGTACTTC. Translation: CAWSTQETQYF.